One sample yielded the 3 T cell receptor beta chains listed below, sequenced in a study of T cell responses to AZD1222 COVID-19 vaccine. Sequencing used immunoSEQ multiplex PCR; TCRdb keeps in-frame clones, though not all of them. This table holds around 130,000 clones, roughly 87% found once. Material: peripheral blood, obtained 28 days after the second AZD1222 dose. Receptors were obtained from an adult who received the AZD1222 COVID-19 vaccine.

The V and J genes are TRBV2 and TRBJ1-1; weak D call: TRBD1 (5 bases). Trimming took off 7 bases at V and 4 bases at J, with 13 bases between the two ends. Germline CDR1 and CDR2: SNHLY and FYNNEI. The CDR3 is 13 residues long. CDR3 sequence (DNA): TGTGCCAGCACTCTAGGGGAAGGCACTGAAGCTTTCTTT. This translates into CASTLGEGTEAFF.

The J gene is TRBJ1-6, the V gene TRBV6-2 or TRBV6-3; TRBD1 matches at 10 bases. The CDR3 is 15 amino acids. Germline V gene lookup returns CDR1 MNHEY and CDR2 SVGEGT. V lost 2 bases and J lost 8; bases outside the gene matches: 3. CDR3 nucleotides: TGTGCCAGCAGTTACGGGACAGGGGTGGATTCACCCCTCCACTTT. It yields the protein CASSYGTGVDSPLHF.

CDR3 loop: CASRNVGGSGGELFF. CDR3 bases: TGTGCCAGCAGGAACGTTGGGGGTTCCGGCGGGGAGCTGTTTTTT. The J gene is TRBJ2-2, the V gene TRBV7-9; tentatively, D is TRBD1 or TRBD2 (5 bases each). V dropped 6 bases and J dropped 7 bases, with 18 bases sitting between them. This CDR3 region has 15 residues. Germline CDR1 reads SEHNR; CDR2 reads FQNEAQ (reference sequence).